These 21 T cell receptor beta chains were all obtained from the same sample, sequenced in a study of T cells in localized non-small cell lung cancer. TCRdb's copy holds only in-frame clones and misses some; the assay was immunoSEQ multiplex PCR. The sample has roughly 24,000 clones, around 85% seen once. Sequencing used peripheral blood, obtained before any cancer treatment. All receptors derive from a man aged 35-75 years with stage III squamous cell lung carcinoma.

Only one count was recorded for this clone. The chain uses TRBV11-2 and TRBJ2-5, with D perhaps TRBD2 (5 bases). The CDR3 length is 15 residues. V gave up 1 base and J gave up 5 bases, with 14 bases separating them. The germline gives CDR1 SGHAT, CDR2 FQNNGV. The CDR3 nucleotides read TGTGCCAGCAGCTTAGGGGTTTCCCCGGGGGAGACCCAGTACTTC. This codes for CASSLGVSPGETQYF.

This CDR3 reads CASSLKAGHLSGQETQYF. The CDR3 nucleotides read TGTGCCAGCAGCTTAAAGGCAGGGCACTTGTCGGGACAAGAGACCCAGTACTTC. The chain links TRBV11-2 to TRBJ2-5; D is possibly TRBD1 or TRBD2 (5 bases each). The V gene's germline CDR1 is SGHAT and CDR2 FQNNGV. The CDR3 has 18 residues. The V end lost 2 bases, the J end lost 2 bases, and 21 bases lay between the germline ends.

The CDR3 coding sequence is TGCGCCAGCGGAAGGGAAAGCTCCTACAATGAGCAGTTCTTC. Encoded protein: CASGRESSYNEQFF. The rearrangement links TRBV5-1 to TRBJ2-1; D is undetermined. Germline V gene lookup returns CDR1 SGHRS and CDR2 YFSETQ. This CDR3 spans 14 amino acids. Trimming removed 7 bases from V and 0 bases from J, with 11 bases in between.

The V call is TRBV6-6, the J call TRBJ2-7; D may correspond to TRBD1 or TRBD2 (5 bases each). The CDR3 is 14 amino acids. In germline, CDR1 is MNHNY, CDR2 SVGAGI (reference sequence). V was clipped by 0 bases and J by 6 bases, with 12 bases between them. In DNA, the CDR3 is TGTGCCAGCAGTTACTCGACGGGGACCTCCGAGCAGTACGTC. This sequence encodes CASSYSTGTSEQYV.

A word on this clone: One end of the junction is discordant with germline, which a read error may explain. The V call is TRBV5-1, the J call TRBJ2-3; D is possibly TRBD1 (6 bases). Looked up from germline, CDR1 is SGHRS and CDR2 is YFSETQ. The CDR3 is made up of 14 amino acids. CDR3 region: CATSLGDTTDTQYF. CDR3 nucleotides: TGCGCCACCAGCTTGGGGGACACCACAGATACGCAGTATTTT.

The V and J genes are TRBV2 and TRBJ2-2; tentative D call: TRBD2 (5 bases). The CDR3 sequence is 13 residues long. Trimming shortened V by 8 bases and J by 8 bases, and 15 bases separated the two germline ends. Germline values: CDR1 SNHLY, CDR2 FYNNEI. Here the CDR3 reads CASASQGGGELFF. CDR3 coding DNA: TGTGCCAGCGCCTCGCAAGGAGGAGGGGAGCTGTTTTTT.

This chain uses TRBV27 with TRBJ1-1; D ambiguous. The CDR3 is made up of 13 amino acids. V was trimmed by 2 bases and J by 6 bases, leaving 10 bases between them. Germline CDR1 is MNHEY and CDR2 is SMNVEV (reference sequence). The CDR3 sequence: CASSLRLEAEAFF. In nucleotides, the CDR3 is TGTGCCAGCAGTTTACGACTGGAAGCTGAAGCTTTCTTT.

This clone was picked up a small number of times. CDR3 residues: CASSLSGPTNEKLFF. CDR3 sequence (DNA): TGTGCCAGCAGTCTTTCAGGACCAACTAATGAAAAACTGTTTTTT. This chain uses TRBV6-1 with TRBJ1-4; D uncertain. This CDR3 contains 15 residues. Germline CDR1 and CDR2: MNHNS and SASEGT. With 5 bases removed from V and 0 bases from J, the gap between germline ends came to 10 bases.

The chain has TRBV6-5 and TRBJ2-2, with TRBD2 identical over 7 bases. Germline CDR1 reads MNHEY; CDR2 reads SVGAGI. CDR3 length equals 14 residues. The V gene end was trimmed by 8 bases and the J gene end by 0 bases; junction bases not matched to a gene: 3. CDR3 loop: CASQAGPNTGELFF. CDR3 nucleotides: TGTGCCAGCCAAGCGGGACCGAACACCGGGGAGCTGTTTTTT.

The chain recombines TRBV19 with TRBJ2-1; TRBD1 is a possible D gene (7 bases). V was clipped by 3 bases and J by 11 bases, with 17 bases between them. This CDR3 is built from 14 residues. Germline V lookup: CDR1 LNHDA, CDR2 SQIVND (reference sequence). The CDR3 is CASSIRGTDDQQFF. DNA of the CDR3: TGTGCCAGTAGTATCCGCGGGACAGACGACCAGCAGTTCTTC.

This chain uses TRBV10-3 with TRBJ1-2, with 8 bases lining up with TRBD1. The CDR3 extends over 15 amino acids. Germline V gives CDR1 ENHRY, CDR2 SYGVKD. The V gene end was trimmed by 4 bases and the J gene end by 1 base; junction bases not matched to a gene: 5. DNA of the CDR3: TGTGCCATCAGTGCCTCAGGGGGCCTTAACTATGGCTACACCTTC. Translated, it gives CAISASGGLNYGYTF.

The sample holds a few counts of this clone. This chain uses TRBV7-2 with TRBJ2-5; D not resolved. Germline V gene lookup returns CDR1 SGHTA and CDR2 FQGNSA. The CDR3 runs to 15 residues. The V gene lost 5 bases and the J gene lost 5 bases, with 18 bases spanning the gap. CDR3 in amino acids: CASSLATQRLETQYF. The CDR3 DNA follows: TGTGCCAGCAGCCTCGCGACCCAAAGACTGGAGACCCAGTACTTC.

This clone was counted once. V gene TRBV4-2 combines with J gene TRBJ2-1, with 10 bases matching TRBD2. V lost 0 bases and J lost 6; bases outside the gene matches: 8. CDR1 is LGHNA and CDR2 is YNFKEQ in the germline V gene. The length of the CDR3 is 17 residues. The CDR3: CASSQDLASGGINEQFF. The CDR3 DNA follows: TGTGCCAGCAGCCAAGATCTGGCTAGCGGGGGTATCAATGAGCAGTTCTTC.

The rearrangement links TRBV27 to TRBJ2-2, with a weak D call TRBD2 (5 bases). The CDR3 loop spans 14 amino acids. Between the trimmed V and J ends, which lost 6 bases and 9 bases, there was a span of 17 bases. Germline CDR1 and CDR2: MNHEY and SMNVEV (reference sequence). In DNA form, the CDR3 reads TGTGCCAGCAGGGGAGCCGGTCAGGCAAGGGAGCTGTTTTTT. The encoded protein is CASRGAGQARELFF.

The chain links TRBV11-1 to TRBJ2-1; TRBD2 might be the D (6 bases). The V gene lost 3 bases and the J gene lost 6 bases, with 15 bases spanning the gap. CDR3 length: 15 amino acids. Germline V lookup: CDR1 SGHAT, CDR2 FQDESV (reference sequence). In DNA, the CDR3 is TGTGCCAGCAGCTTCGTGGCGGGGTGGGCCAATGAGCAGTTCTTC. Its protein product is CASSFVAGWANEQFF.

The genes are TRBV2 and TRBJ2-7, with D perhaps TRBD2 (7 bases). The germline gives CDR1 SNHLY, CDR2 FYNNEI. CDR3 length: 13 amino acids. Trimming removed 8 bases from V and 7 bases from J, with 18 bases in between. The CDR3 DNA follows: TGTGCCAGCTCCCTCGGGGGGCCCCAGGAGCAGTACGTC. It encodes CASSLGGPQEQYV.

The V call is TRBV6-5, the J call TRBJ1-2; 8 nucleotides match TRBD1. From germline, CDR1 is MNHEY and CDR2 SVGAGI. The CDR3 length is 15 residues. V dropped 8 bases and J dropped 1; count of bases not matched to a gene: 9. The CDR3 is CASAASGGYNYGYTF. In DNA form, the CDR3 reads TGTGCCAGCGCAGCCTCAGGGGGCTATAACTATGGCTACACCTTC.

The chain employs TRBV7-2 and TRBJ1-6; tentative D call: TRBD1 (6 bases). The CDR3 is made up of 11 amino acids. Germline V gene sequence: CDR1 SGHTA, CDR2 FQGNSA. V dropped 5 bases and J dropped 16 bases, with 12 bases sitting between them. The CDR3: CASSHRDTLHF. The DNA for the CDR3 is TGTGCCAGCAGCCACCGGGACACACTCCACTTT.

V and J are TRBV6-5 and TRBJ2-7; D might be TRBD2 (5 bases). Per germline, CDR1 MNHEY and CDR2 SVGAGI. The CDR3 loop spans 15 amino acids. The V end lost 5 bases, the J end lost 0 bases, and 14 bases lay between the germline ends. The CDR3 DNA follows: TGTGCCAGCAGTAGGGCGAGAGGGAGCTCCTACGAGCAGTACTTC. Translating it yields CASSRARGSSYEQYF.

This chain joins TRBV6-1 and TRBJ2-5; D possibly corresponds to TRBD2 (6 bases). Germline V CDR1 and CDR2: MNHNS, SASEGT. The CDR3 is 15 amino acids. The germline V and J ends were trimmed by 2 bases and 4 bases, with 14 bases remaining between them. CDR3 coding DNA: TGTGCCAGCAGTGAATCGGGACTGGTTGCAGAGACCCAGTACTTC. The encoded protein is CASSESGLVAETQYF.

The rearrangement uses TRBV27 and TRBJ2-2; D call uncertain. The germline CDR1 and CDR2 sequences are MNHEY and SMNVEV (reference sequence). The V gene lost 2 bases and the J gene lost 0 bases, with 7 bases spanning the gap. CDR3 length equals 15 residues. The CDR3 here is CASSLGLSNTGELFF. For the CDR3, the DNA is TGTGCCAGCAGTTTAGGGTTATCGAACACCGGGGAGCTGTTTTTT.